These 32 T cell receptor beta chains share one sample of origin, sequenced in a study of CD8 T cells in ankylosing spondylitis. TCRdb independently ran MiXCR on the 5' RACE reads; one entry per CDR3 protein. The sample holds around 490,000 distinct CDR3 sequences, over 4% seen once. Study-wide results and caveats: Seemingly characteristic of ankylosing spondylitis blood was a TCR beta motif consisting of 7 or 8 highly homologous variants.

The antigens these receptors bind are not known. Sequences were obtained from blood, either unsorted or a sorted T cell fraction (not recorded which). These receptors were obtained from a male donor with ankylosing spondylitis.

This clonotype was detected ten times or more. The chain employs TRBV20-1 and TRBJ2-3; no definite D call. Germline V gene data show CDR1 as DFQATT and CDR2 as SNEGSKA (reference sequence). The germline V and J ends were trimmed by 0 bases and 4 bases, with 14 bases remaining between them. CDR3 length: 15 amino acids. The CDR3 nucleotides read TGCAGTGCTAGAGATCGAGTGGGTAACCCAGATACGCAGTATTTT. It encodes CSARDRVGNPDTQYF.

The rearrangement joins TRBV7-2 to TRBJ2-1, with TRBD2 as a possible D gene (5 bases). This CDR3 has 16 amino acids. V lost 4 bases and J 0 bases, leaving 13 bases between the germline ends. CDR1 SGHTA and CDR2 FQGNSA come from the germline V gene. The CDR3 protein is CASSSFPGSSYNEQFF. CDR3 nucleotide sequence: TGTGCCAGCAGCTCCTTTCCGGGATCCTCCTACAATGAGCAGTTCTTC.

This clonotype was seen ten or more times. V is TRBV10-3 and J is TRBJ1-2; the D gene is possibly TRBD1 (5 bases). Deletions cut 2 bases from V and 3 bases from J, with 10 bases between. Germline-derived CDR1 and CDR2 are ENHRY and SYGVKD. The CDR3 totals 14 residues. The CDR3 loop is CAISERGDDYGYTF. The CDR3 DNA is TGTGCCATCAGTGAGCGAGGGGACGACTATGGCTACACCTTC.

J is TRBJ2-4 and V is TRBV6-1, with D hard to call. This CDR3 has 15 amino acids. CDR1 and CDR2 (germline): MNHNS, SASEGT. V was shortened by 8 bases and J by 0 bases, with 14 bases between the two germline ends. The CDR3 coding sequence is TGTGCCAGCTCTACGACGGGCCTAGCCAAAAACATTCAGTACTTC. Amino acids: CASSTTGLAKNIQYF.

A word on this clonotype: Its ends do not fully match the called genes, so a read error is possible. This chain links TRBV27 with TRBJ1-1; weak D call: TRBD1 (6 bases). Per germline, CDR1 MNHEY and CDR2 SMNVEV (reference sequence). The CDR3 extends over 13 amino acids. CDR3 in DNA: TGTGCCAGCAGTCACGCAGGGGAAACTGAATCTTTCTTT. Amino acids: CASSHAGETESFF.

This clonotype occurred many times. V gene TRBV20-1 combines with J gene TRBJ1-6; D is possibly TRBD1 (5 bases). This CDR3 spans 11 amino acids. The V end was cut by 2 bases, the J end by 14 bases, with 10 bases between. Germline V CDR1 and CDR2: DFQATT, SNEGSKA (reference sequence). The CDR3 is CSARWDRSLHF. CDR3 in DNA: TGCAGTGCTAGATGGGACCGGTCCCTCCACTTT.

Notes on this clonotype: A much larger clone differs from this one at a single base, so this may be a read error. The DNA for the CDR3 is TGTGCCAGCAGCTTAGGGATAGTGTGGTATTTT. Protein product: CASSLGIVWYF. The chain is built from TRBV7-9 and TRBJ2-3; no definite D call. The CDR3 has 11 amino acids. Trimming cost V 1 base and J 14 bases, with 10 bases left between them. The germline V gene has CDR1 SEHNR and CDR2 FQNEAQ (reference sequence).

This clonotype was recorded a few times. J is TRBJ2-5 and V is TRBV7-2; D not certain. V gave up 5 bases and J gave up 5 bases, with 12 bases separating them. The CDR3 extends over 13 amino acids. Looked up from germline, CDR1 is SGHTA and CDR2 is FQGNSA. The CDR3 loop is CASSAFGRETQYF. The CDR3 bases are TGTGCCAGCAGCGCATTCGGGCGGGAGACCCAGTACTTC.

This clonotype came up many times. The CDR3 spells CASSPTLGGGYTF. CDR3 DNA: TGTGCCAGCAGCCCTACTCTTGGAGGTGGCTACACCTTC. The chain employs TRBV9 and TRBJ1-2; D unclear. The CDR3 loop spans 13 amino acids. Germline V gene sequence: CDR1 SGDLS, CDR2 YYNGEE. Trimming pared 4 bases from V and 7 bases from J, leaving 14 bases between.

This clonotype was found many times. This chain joins TRBV4-3 and TRBJ2-2; a weak D match, TRBD2 (5 bases). This CDR3 spans 16 amino acids. Trimming pared 0 bases from V and 0 bases from J, leaving 8 bases between. Germline CDR1 reads LGHNA; CDR2 reads YSLEER. CDR3 in DNA: TGCGCCAGCAGCCAAGAAGCACTAGCGAACACCGGGGAGCTGTTTTTT. The encoded protein is CASSQEALANTGELFF.

There are many counts of this clonotype. The CDR3 DNA sequence: TGTGCCAGCTTAGCGGGTGGGGAGGCCAAAAACATTCAGTACTTC. Translated, it gives CASLAGGEAKNIQYF. The chain recombines TRBV28 with TRBJ2-4; 7 bases are a match to TRBD2. J gave up 1 base and V 8 bases, and 8 bases lay outside the gene matches. This CDR3 is built from 15 residues. Germline V lookup: CDR1 MDHEN, CDR2 SYDVKM.

The chain combines TRBV14 with TRBJ2-2, with D unresolved. The V end was cut by 1 base, the J end by 1 base, with 7 bases between. There are 15 residues in the CDR3. The germline gives CDR1 SGHDN, CDR2 FVKESK. CDR3 sequence (DNA): TGTGCCAGCAGCCAAGTCCCAGTGAACACCGGGGAGCTGTTTTTT. Its protein product is CASSQVPVNTGELFF.

This clonotype appeared many times. The chain is built from TRBV5-1 and TRBJ1-2, with D perhaps matching TRBD1 (6 bases). The CDR3 has 13 amino acids. V shed 4 bases and J shed 6 bases, with 13 bases lying between them. Germline V gene data show CDR1 as SGHRS and CDR2 as YFSETQ. The CDR3 is CASSATGTDGYTF. The DNA for the CDR3 is TGCGCCAGCAGCGCCACAGGGACGGATGGCTACACCTTC.

Many counts were recorded for this clonotype. The J gene is TRBJ2-1, the V gene TRBV28, with a weak D call TRBD2 (6 bases). This CDR3 spans 14 amino acids. Germline loops: CDR1 MDHEN, CDR2 SYDVKM. Trimming stripped 3 bases from V and 9 bases from J, with 15 bases between. CDR3 nucleotides: TGTGCCAGCAGTTTCGGAGGGATTCGAGGTGAGCAGTTCTTC. It is translated as CASSFGGIRGEQFF. The full variable domain, in which reference TRBV28 and TRBJ2-1 provide the parts outside the CDR3, is DVKVTQSSRYLVKRTGEKVFLECVQDMDHENMFWYRQDPGLGLRLIYFSYDVKMKEKGDIPEGYSVSREKKERFSLILESASTNQTSMYLCASSFGGIRGEQFFGPGTRLTVL.

This clonotype is medium-sized. The CDR3 region is CASSKRGTGELFF. CDR3 DNA sequence: TGTGCCAGCAGTAAGAGGGGCACCGGGGAGCTGTTTTTT. The chain employs TRBV28 and TRBJ2-2; D tentatively fits TRBD1 or TRBD2 (5 bases each). The V end lost 5 bases, the J end lost 4 bases, and 8 bases lay between the germline ends. The germline V gene encodes CDR1 MDHEN and CDR2 SYDVKM. The CDR3 has 13 amino acids.

J is TRBJ2-1 and V is TRBV7-2; D is unclear. The V and J ends lost 5 bases and 3 bases respectively, with 17 bases between them. Germline V CDR1 and CDR2: SGHTA, FQGNSA. The CDR3 is 16 residues long. The CDR3 nucleotides read TGTGCCAGCAGCCCTACGACCCTCGGAGTCTACAATGAGCAGTTCTTC. Protein: CASSPTTLGVYNEQFF.

The sample holds many counts of this clonotype. The V and J genes are TRBV5-1 and TRBJ1-5, with D possibly matching TRBD1 (6 bases). This CDR3 is 16 amino acids long. The germline gives CDR1 SGHRS, CDR2 YFSETQ. V was clipped by 4 bases and J by 2 bases, with 16 bases between them. The CDR3 DNA reads as TGCGCCAGCAGCCCGACAGGAATAGGAGGCAATCAGCCCCAGCATTTT. It is translated as CASSPTGIGGNQPQHF.

This clonotype was found many times. CDR3 sequence reads: CASNTGQDTQYF. The CDR3 DNA sequence: TGTGCCAGCAACACGGGTCAAGATACGCAGTATTTT. The genes are TRBV6-6 and TRBJ2-3; D unresolved. This CDR3 spans 12 amino acids. V was cut by 7 bases and J by 5 bases, with 10 bases left in between. CDR1 and CDR2 from the germline V gene are MNHNY and SVGAGI (reference sequence).

This clonotype was picked up many times. This rearrangement joins TRBV7-9 to TRBJ2-5; D unclear. The germline V gene has CDR1 SEHNR and CDR2 FQNEAQ (reference sequence). The CDR3 has 13 amino acids. V lost 1 base and J lost 4, with 7 bases in between. DNA for the CDR3: TGTGCCAGCAGCTTAGGATCCAGAGAGACCCAGTACTTC. It codes for CASSLGSRETQYF.

The table lists this clonotype with many counts. J is TRBJ1-1 and V is TRBV3-1; D is undetermined. The ends were cut back, 4 bases at V and 4 bases at J, with 19 bases in the middle. The CDR3 is 16 residues long. CDR1 and CDR2 from the germline V gene are LGHDT and YNNKEL (reference sequence). CDR3 DNA sequence: TGTGCCAGCAGCCCCCGCCTCGGTCTTTGGGGCACTGAAGCTTTCTTT. Protein sequence: CASSPRLGLWGTEAFF.

There are many counts of this clonotype. This chain joins TRBV29-1 and TRBJ2-2; perhaps TRBD1 as D (6 bases). Trimming pared 7 bases from V and 1 base from J, leaving 10 bases between. The CDR3 has 13 amino acids. Looked up from germline, CDR1 is SQVTM and CDR2 is ANQGSEA. The CDR3 loop reads CSAGVRNTGELFF. The CDR3 nucleotides are TGCAGCGCAGGGGTCCGGAACACCGGGGAGCTGTTTTTT.

This clonotype was seen many times. This chain uses TRBV19 with TRBJ2-7, with TRBD1 matching over 10 bases. Germline CDR1 reads LNHDA; CDR2 reads SQIVND (reference sequence). The CDR3 covers 13 residues. V shed 6 bases and J 5 bases; nucleotides not matched to a gene: 4. The CDR3 DNA sequence: TGTGCCAGTAGCGACAGGGGGCTCGACGAGCAGTACTTC. It is translated as CASSDRGLDEQYF.

The V and J genes are TRBV6-2 or TRBV6-3 and TRBJ2-5; 7 nucleotides line up with TRBD1. The V gene's germline CDR1 is MNHEY and CDR2 SVGEGT. J lost 10 bases, V lost 0 bases, and 20 bases had no gene match. The CDR3 is 18 residues long. The CDR3 DNA follows: TGTGCCAGCAGTTACTCGAAAGGGGGCACTCCACTCAAGAGTAACCAGTACTTC. Translated: CASSYSKGGTPLKSNQYF.

This clonotype was found many times. The chain has TRBV25-1 and TRBJ2-1, with D possibly matching TRBD2 (6 bases). This CDR3 is built from 17 residues. CDR1 is MGHDK and CDR2 is SYGVNS in the germline V gene. V lost 1 base, J lost 7 bases, and 20 bases lay in between. The CDR3 reads CASSEWPTGVLGNEQFF. CDR3 coding DNA: TGTGCCAGCAGTGAATGGCCGACGGGAGTTTTGGGAAATGAGCAGTTCTTC. Drawing the rest from reference TRBV25-1 and TRBJ2-1, the complete variable domain is EADIYQTPRYLVIGTGKKITLECSQTMGHDKMYWYQQDPGMELHLIHYSYGVNSTEKGDLSSESTVSRIRTEHFPLTLESARPSHTSQYLCASSEWPTGVLGNEQFFGPGTRLTVL.

This clonotype was recorded at least ten times. The chain is built from TRBV5-1 and TRBJ1-2; possible D gene TRBD1, 6 bases. Trimming left V 0 bases short and J 8 bases short, with 17 bases between. The CDR3 has 15 amino acids. Germline CDR1 is SGHRS and CDR2 is YFSETQ. CDR3 DNA sequence: TGCGCCAGCAGCTTGGACAGGGACGGTTTTGGGGGCTACACCTTC. Translated: CASSLDRDGFGGYTF.

This clonotype was seen ten or more times. The chain recombines TRBV6-1 with TRBJ2-7; 9 bases map to TRBD1. Trimming removed 1 base from V and 6 bases from J; junction bases left unmatched: 4. Looked up from germline, CDR1 is MNHNS and CDR2 is SASEGT. The CDR3 is 14 amino acids. The CDR3 reads CASSEGGTGIEQYF. The CDR3 bases are TGTGCCAGCAGTGAAGGAGGGACAGGGATCGAGCAGTACTTC.

This clonotype was seen ten or more times. The chain employs TRBV20-1 and TRBJ2-3, with 9 bases identical to TRBD1. J lost 0 bases, V lost 4 bases, and 5 bases had no gene match. This CDR3 contains 15 residues. CDR1 is DFQATT, CDR2 SNEGSKA, per germline (reference sequence). This CDR3 reads CSATRTGASTDTQYF. CDR3 nucleotides: TGCAGTGCTACTCGGACAGGGGCTAGCACAGATACGCAGTATTTT.

The chain combines TRBV12-5 with TRBJ2-3, with TRBD2 identical over 7 bases. The CDR3 is made up of 18 amino acids. J lost 6 bases, V lost 0 bases, and 15 bases had no gene match. Germline CDR1 is LGHNT and CDR2 is FRNRAP. CDR3 sequence reads: CASGLVLRASGRPDTQYF. The DNA for the CDR3 is TGTGCTAGTGGTTTGGTATTAAGGGCTAGCGGCCGACCGGATACGCAGTATTTT.

This clonotype was seen repeatedly, ten times or more. The chain recombines TRBV7-9 with TRBJ2-5, with D tentatively TRBD1 or TRBD2 (6 bases each). V was cut by 4 bases and J by 5 bases, with 14 bases left in between. The CDR3 covers 14 residues. Germline CDR1 SEHNR, CDR2 FQNEAQ (reference sequence). The CDR3 protein is CASSSRGVGETQYF. The DNA of the CDR3 is TGTGCCAGCAGCTCGAGGGGGGTTGGGGAGACCCAGTACTTC.

This clonotype has a count of ten or more. This rearrangement joins TRBV20-1 to TRBJ1-1; TRBD1 aligns across 10 bases. Germline CDR1 is DFQATT and CDR2 is SNEGSKA (reference sequence). Germline trimming cut 2 bases from V and 1 base from J; bases unmatched to any gene: 7. This CDR3 has 16 amino acids. CDR3 in amino acids: CSARSPDRGTNTEAFF. Written as DNA, the CDR3 is TGCAGTGCTAGATCTCCGGACAGGGGGACGAACACTGAAGCTTTCTTT.

Notes on this clonotype: A much bigger clone sits one base away, suggesting this may be a read error. The V gene is TRBV28, the J gene TRBJ2-5; D ambiguous. The CDR3 sequence is 13 residues long. Germline loops: CDR1 MDHEN, CDR2 SYDVKM. In DNA form, the CDR3 reads TGTGCCAGCAGTTTCCGTGTGTCGGAGACCAAGTACTTC. Protein: CASSFRVSETKYF.

This clonotype was seen at least ten times. The chain is built from TRBV5-1 and TRBJ2-1; D may be TRBD1 (5 bases). CDR3 size: 14 residues. V was clipped by 3 bases and J by 9 bases, with 16 bases between them. Germline values: CDR1 SGHRS, CDR2 YFSETQ. CDR3 DNA: TGCGCCAGCAGCTGGGGCGGTGTGGGCGGTGAGCAGTTCTTC. Its translation: CASSWGGVGGEQFF.